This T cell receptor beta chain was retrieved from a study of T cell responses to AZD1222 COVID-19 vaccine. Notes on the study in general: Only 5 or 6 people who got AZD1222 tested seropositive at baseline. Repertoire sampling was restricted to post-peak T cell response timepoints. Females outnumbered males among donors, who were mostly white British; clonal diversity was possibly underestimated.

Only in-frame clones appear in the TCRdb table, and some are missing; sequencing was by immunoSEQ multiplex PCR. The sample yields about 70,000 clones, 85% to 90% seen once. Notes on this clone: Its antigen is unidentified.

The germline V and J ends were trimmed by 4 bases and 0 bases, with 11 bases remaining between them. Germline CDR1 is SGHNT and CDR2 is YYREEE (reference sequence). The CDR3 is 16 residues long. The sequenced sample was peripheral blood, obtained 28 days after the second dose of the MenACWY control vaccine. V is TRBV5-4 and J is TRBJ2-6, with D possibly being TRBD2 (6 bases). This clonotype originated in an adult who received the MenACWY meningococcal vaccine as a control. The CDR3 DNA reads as TGTGCCAGCAGCCTACCCGGGGGCTCTGGGGCCAACGTCCTGACTTTC. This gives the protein CASSLPGGSGANVLTF.